This record looks at one T cell receptor beta chain sequence and its context. This clonotype was counted only a few times. The antigen this receptor binds is unknown. Base qualities are not provided; no much larger clone lies one nucleotide away. This entry comes from a study of CD8 T cells in ankylosing spondylitis (dated by TCRdb to about 2017). Background for the entire study: The study set out to find disease-linked TCR variants by profiling T cell receptor beta repertoires in ankylosing spondylitis patients and healthy donors. The full study cohort comprised around 25 ankylosing spondylitis patients and about a hundred healthy donors. Samples of peripheral blood were taken, and for ankylosing spondylitis patients, synovial fluid was collected as well. Study-wide findings and limitations: A TCR beta motif made up of several highly homologous amino acid variants appeared to be characteristic of blood from ankylosing spondylitis patients. According to the report, matched synovial fluid samples from ankylosing spondylitis patients were significantly enriched for the disease-linked clones. Some motif variants were previously reported in synovial fluid and blood of reactive arthritis patients, suggesting common disease-initiation mechanisms. The disease-linked clones showed a CD8+ phenotype and occurred at relatively low frequencies in peripheral blood.

The CDR3 runs 17 amino acids, cysteine and phenylalanine included. The DNA shown is the 51-base CDR3, in frame from base 1. Trimming accounts for 8 bases at V and 2 bases at J, while the number of junction bases matched to no gene is 16. For CDR1 and CDR2, the germline V gene lists MNHEY and SVGEGT. TCRdb lists the instrument as Illumina HiSeq 2500. Quantitative 5'-RACE with molecular barcodes was used to prepare TCR beta libraries. From the authors' description of their analysis: To identify disease-linked TCR variants, a new computational method was used, one built on a probabilistic model of VDJ rearrangement. Through fastp at Q25 and MiXCR, TCRdb rebuilt clones from the public reads, retaining in-frame beta chains. Every distinct CDR3 protein forms one entry, paired with its most common genes and DNA. TCRdb, not the authors, supplied the V and J calls. The sample yields approximately 540,000 distinct CDR3 sequences; about an eighth were counted once. Together, the top ten hold approximately 7% of the sample.

Recombination connected TRBV6-2 or TRBV6-3 to TRBJ2-7, with 9 junctional bases fitting TRBD2. The sample comprised blood, either unsorted or a sorted T cell fraction (not recorded which). The TCR comes from a male donor with ankylosing spondylitis. The CDR3 loop reads CASGLAGPLRSPYEQYF. The nucleotides read TGTGCCAGCGGGCTAGCGGGACCGTTACGAAGCCCCTACGAGCAGTACTTC.